What follows describes a single T cell receptor (beta chain). A much larger clone differs by one base, so this may be a read error. The data derive from a study of blood T cells in healthy people across ages. The CDR3 consists of 15 residues. Germline-derived CDR1 and CDR2 are LGHNA and YNFKEQ. A sample-barcoded 5' primer and a J-beta primer mix were used in a second PCR of roughly 6 to 11 cycles. The authors tagged each cDNA molecule using a template-switch adaptor with 12 random nucleotides. MiXCR, run by TCRdb on the 5' RACE reads, gives a single entry per CDR3 protein. The data contain fewer than 900,000 distinct CDR3 sequences, 35% to 40% of them singletons.

The material sequenced was blood. The rearrangement links TRBV4-2 to TRBJ2-7; 11 nucleotides line up with TRBD2. The receptor was derived from a man between 18 and 29 years old in good health. This chain's CDR3 is CTSSQDLAGGYEQYF. The CDR3 region has the DNA TGTACCAGCAGCCAAGATCTAGCGGGGGGTTACGAGCAGTACTTC.